The 6 T cell receptor beta chains reported below all come from one sample, sequenced in a study of cytomegalovirus exposure and HLA in healthy donors. With 60 Vbeta and 13 Jbeta primers, the PCR was carried out. The assay was immunoSEQ multiplex PCR, and TCRdb's table has in-frame clones only and misses some. The table includes about 70,000 clones, around 70% detected once. Sequencing used PBMCs. The receptor source for this set is a human donor in good health.

This chain uses TRBV18 with TRBJ1-2, with a possible D match to TRBD1 (5 bases). The CDR3 extends over 13 amino acids. V was trimmed by 5 bases and J by 2 bases, leaving 9 bases between them. The germline gives CDR1 KGHSH, CDR2 LQKENI. The CDR3 region is CASSVQENYGYTF. CDR3 nucleotide sequence: TGTGCCAGCTCAGTACAGGAAAACTATGGCTACACCTTC.

A few counts support this clone. This chain uses TRBV27 with TRBJ1-6; D gene unclear. The length of the CDR3 is 15 residues. V dropped 7 bases and J dropped 7 bases, with 17 bases sitting between them. Germline V CDR1 and CDR2: MNHEY, SMNVEV (reference sequence). This CDR3 is CASKFGVYRNSPLHF. Written as DNA, the CDR3 is TGTGCCAGCAAATTCGGGGTGTATCGGAATTCACCCCTCCACTTT.

The chain is built from TRBV5-1 and TRBJ1-2; 8 nucleotides align to TRBD1. Trimming at V came to 3 bases and at J to 8 bases, leaving 12 bases not matched to a gene. Germline values: CDR1 SGHRS, CDR2 YFSETQ. The length of the CDR3 is 15 residues. This CDR3 reads CASSSWTGTYEGYTF. CDR3 bases: TGCGCCAGCAGCTCTTGGACAGGGACCTATGAAGGCTACACCTTC.

This clone has just a few counts. The V gene is TRBV10-3, the J gene TRBJ2-7; TRBD2 agrees at 7 bases. The CDR3 runs to 14 residues. The junction had 7 bases not matched to a gene; V was cut back by 3 bases and J by 5 bases. Per germline, CDR1 ENHRY and CDR2 SYGVKD. The CDR3 sequence: CAISDPGLNNEQYF. CDR3 DNA: TGTGCCATCAGTGACCCGGGACTAAACAACGAGCAGTACTTC.

The rearrangement links TRBV11-2 to TRBJ1-1; D not certain. This CDR3 is 11 amino acids long. The germline V gene encodes CDR1 SGHAT and CDR2 FQNNGV. Trimming pared 8 bases from V and 4 bases from J, leaving 8 bases between. The CDR3 region is CASAGSTEAFF. In DNA form, the CDR3 reads TGTGCCAGCGCCGGGAGCACTGAAGCTTTCTTT.

The sample holds one count of this clone. The V and J genes are TRBV30 and TRBJ2-3; D gene uncertain. The CDR3 length is 13 residues. Germline V lookup: CDR1 GTSNPN, CDR2 SVGIG (reference sequence). Trimming took off 0 bases at V and 4 bases at J, with 8 bases between the two ends. CDR3 DNA sequence: TGTGCCTGGAGTGTACAGAAAGCAGATACGCAGTATTTT. As protein: CAWSVQKADTQYF.